This T cell receptor (beta chain) was obtained from a study of blood T cells in healthy people across ages. Worth noting for this clonotype: The antigen is undetermined.

Study-level findings and limits: Significant beta diversity loss was already apparent by age roughly 40, declining roughly linearly.

CDR1 is MGHRA, CDR2 YSYEKL, per germline. The CDR3 has 15 amino acids. The ends lost 0 bases at V and 5 bases at J; junction bases unmatched: 6. Primed by a sample-barcoded 5' primer and a J-beta primer mix, a second PCR proceeded for about 7 to 12 cycles. TCRdb independently ran MiXCR on the 5' RACE reads; one entry per CDR3 protein. The data contain about 1.5 million distinct CDR3 sequences, approximately 42% of them singletons. Isolating PBMCs gave at least 6 million of these cells per sample. Samples each yielded at least 5 micrograms of total RNA. The sequence was collected from a woman aged 18 to 35 in good health. The sequenced sample consisted of blood. The chain combines TRBV4-1 with TRBJ2-7, with 8 bases fitting TRBD2. CDR3 protein: CASSQDVTGGDEQYF. Here the CDR3 DNA reads TGCGCCAGCAGCCAAGATGTTACCGGGGGGGACGAGCAGTACTTC.